This T cell receptor (beta chain) was sequenced during a study of T cells in Graves' hyperthyroidism and ophthalmopathy. The CDR3 loop spans 15 amino acids. V was cut by 5 bases and J by 1 base, with 11 bases left in between. CDR1 and CDR2 (germline): SGHVS, FQNEAQ. RNA transcripts yielded amplified TCR beta CDR3 regions. Carried out on the TCR CDR3, a first-round RT-PCR used the HTBI primer set. TCRdb re-called the multiplex PCR reads through MiXCR, storing one row per CDR3 protein. This sample carries approximately 430,000 distinct CDR3 sequences, less than 20% of them seen once, and the ten largest clones take roughly 15%. There are many counts of this clonotype.

The source of this sequence is a woman under 30 with Graves' hyperthyroidism. The rearrangement joins TRBV7-8 to TRBJ2-2; D might be TRBD1 (5 bases). Material: blood. CDR3 amino acids: CASSRPRGNTGELFF. CDR3 DNA sequence: TGTGCCAGCAGCCGCCCTAGGGGGAACACCGGGGAGCTGTTTTTT.